The source of this TCR beta chain is a study of T cell repertoires in aging, cancer and after chemotherapy. Study-level information: Around 8.8 million TCR reads were in the whole dataset.

Amplification of TCR beta used genomic DNA extracted from peripheral blood. The sample holds a few counts of this clonotype. Antigen specificity is unknown. Findings of the study overall: Loss of evenness, beyond lost richness, contributed to age-related TCR diversity decline in cancer patients. Median generation probability rose over the chemotherapy interval in each cancer cohort, suggesting rebound thymic output.

The junction had 8 bases not matched to a gene; V was cut back by 7 bases and J by 0 bases. This CDR3 comprises 15 residues. Looked up from germline, CDR1 is MNHNS and CDR2 is SASEGT. Rearranged V-D-J TRB sequences were amplified with a mixed TRB-A/B primer pool. TCRdb passed the multiplex PCR reads through MiXCR, listing each CDR3 protein once. The sample consists of 10,000 to 15,000 distinct CDR3 sequences, roughly 29% of them appearing once. The TCR sequence derives from a human donor in good health. The donor label of this sample is uncertain. The chain is built from TRBV6-1 and TRBJ1-2, with 7 nucleotides matching TRBD1. Sequenced input: blood. In nucleotides, the CDR3 is TGTGCCAGCATCCCCGCCGGGACAGCTAACTATGGCTACACCTTC. Translation: CASIPAGTANYGYTF.